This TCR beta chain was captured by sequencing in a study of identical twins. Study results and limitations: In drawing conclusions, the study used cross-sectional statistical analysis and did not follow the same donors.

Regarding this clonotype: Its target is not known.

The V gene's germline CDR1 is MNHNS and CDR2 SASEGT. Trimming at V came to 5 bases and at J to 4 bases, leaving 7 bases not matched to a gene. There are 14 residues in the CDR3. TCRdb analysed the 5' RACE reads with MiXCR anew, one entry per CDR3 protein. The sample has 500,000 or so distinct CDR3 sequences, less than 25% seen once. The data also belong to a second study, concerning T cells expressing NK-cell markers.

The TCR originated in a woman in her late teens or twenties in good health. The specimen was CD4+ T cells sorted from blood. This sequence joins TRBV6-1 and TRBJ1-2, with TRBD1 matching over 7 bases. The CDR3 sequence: CASSPTTGSYGYTF. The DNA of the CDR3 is TGTGCCAGCAGTCCCACGACAGGGAGCTATGGCTACACCTTC.